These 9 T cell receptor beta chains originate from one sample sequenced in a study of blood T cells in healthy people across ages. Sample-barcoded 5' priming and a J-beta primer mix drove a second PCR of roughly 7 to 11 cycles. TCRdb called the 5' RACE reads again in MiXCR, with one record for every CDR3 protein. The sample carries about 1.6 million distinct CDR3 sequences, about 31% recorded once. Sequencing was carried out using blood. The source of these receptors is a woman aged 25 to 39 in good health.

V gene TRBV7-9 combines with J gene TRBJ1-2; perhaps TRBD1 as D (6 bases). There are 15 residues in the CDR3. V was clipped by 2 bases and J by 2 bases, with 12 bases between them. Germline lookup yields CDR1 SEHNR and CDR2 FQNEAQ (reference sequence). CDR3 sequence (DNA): TGTGCCAGCAGCTTACGACTAGGGACAAACTATGGCTACACCTTC. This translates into CASSLRLGTNYGYTF.

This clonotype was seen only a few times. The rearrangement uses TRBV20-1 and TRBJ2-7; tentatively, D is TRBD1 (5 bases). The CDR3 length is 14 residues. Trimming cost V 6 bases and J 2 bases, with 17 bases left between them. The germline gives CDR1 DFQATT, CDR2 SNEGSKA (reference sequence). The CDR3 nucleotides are TGCAGTGCAAACGGACATACCTTCCCCTACGAGCAGTACTTC. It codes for CSANGHTFPYEQYF.

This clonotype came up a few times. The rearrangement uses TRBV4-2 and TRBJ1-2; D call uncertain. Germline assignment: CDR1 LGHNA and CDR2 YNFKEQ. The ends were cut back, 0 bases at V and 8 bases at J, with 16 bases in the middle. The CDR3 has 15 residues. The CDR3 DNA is TGTGCCAGCAGCCAAGAAGACGGGCGAATGGGGGGCTACACCTTC. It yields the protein CASSQEDGRMGGYTF.

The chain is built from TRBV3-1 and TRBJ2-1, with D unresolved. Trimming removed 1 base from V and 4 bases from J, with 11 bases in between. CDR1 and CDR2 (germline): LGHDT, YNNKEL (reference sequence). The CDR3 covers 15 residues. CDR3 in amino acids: CASSQVLADYNEQFF. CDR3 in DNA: TGTGCCAGCAGCCAAGTATTGGCAGATTACAATGAGCAGTTCTTC.

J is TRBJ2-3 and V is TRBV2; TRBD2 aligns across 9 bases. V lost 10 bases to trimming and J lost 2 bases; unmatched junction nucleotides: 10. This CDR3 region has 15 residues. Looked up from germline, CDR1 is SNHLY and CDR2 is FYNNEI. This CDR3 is CATPGLAGNTDTQYF. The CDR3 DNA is TGTGCCACCCCGGGGCTAGCGGGAAACACAGATACGCAGTATTTT.

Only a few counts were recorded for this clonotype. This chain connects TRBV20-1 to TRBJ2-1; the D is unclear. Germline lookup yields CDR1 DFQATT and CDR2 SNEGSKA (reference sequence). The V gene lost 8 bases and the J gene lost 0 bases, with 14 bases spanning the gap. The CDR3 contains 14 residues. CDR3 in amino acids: CSPHALRSYNEQFF. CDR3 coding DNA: TGCAGTCCACATGCTCTCCGCTCCTACAATGAGCAGTTCTTC.

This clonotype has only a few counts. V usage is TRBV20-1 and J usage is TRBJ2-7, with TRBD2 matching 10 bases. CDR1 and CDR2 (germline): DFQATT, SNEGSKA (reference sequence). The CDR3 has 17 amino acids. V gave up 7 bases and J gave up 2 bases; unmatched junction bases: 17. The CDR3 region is CSVLGASGSEEAYEQYF. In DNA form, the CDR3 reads TGCAGTGTCCTAGGGGCTAGCGGGAGCGAGGAGGCCTACGAGCAGTACTTC.

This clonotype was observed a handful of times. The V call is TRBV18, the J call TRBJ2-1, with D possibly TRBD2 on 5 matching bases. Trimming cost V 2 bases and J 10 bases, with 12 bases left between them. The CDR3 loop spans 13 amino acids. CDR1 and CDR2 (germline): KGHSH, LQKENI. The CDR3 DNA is TGTGCCAGCTCACCAGGCTCACGGGGAGAGCAGTTCTTC. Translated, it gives CASSPGSRGEQFF.

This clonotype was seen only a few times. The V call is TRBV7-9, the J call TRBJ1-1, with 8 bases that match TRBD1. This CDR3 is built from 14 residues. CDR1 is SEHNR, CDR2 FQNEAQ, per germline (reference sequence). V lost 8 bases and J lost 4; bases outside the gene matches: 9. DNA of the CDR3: TGTGCCAGCCAGACAGGGGATAGAGTCACTGAAGCTTTCTTT. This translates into CASQTGDRVTEAFF.